The next 26 T cell receptor beta chains were all read from a single sample in a study of cytomegalovirus exposure and HLA in healthy donors. TCRdb keeps only in-frame clones here, not all; method: immunoSEQ multiplex PCR. The sample yields some 140,000 clones, roughly 84% seen once. Sequenced: PBMCs. Receptors originate from a human donor in good health.

This chain joins TRBV5-1 and TRBJ2-3; 11 bases agree with TRBD2. The CDR3 spans 19 residues. J was trimmed by 2 bases and V by 0 bases; bases with no gene match: 11. Germline lookup yields CDR1 SGHRS and CDR2 YFSETQ. CDR3 protein: CASSLGLAGGLLNTDTQYF. In DNA form, the CDR3 reads TGCGCCAGCAGCTTGGGTCTAGCGGGGGGCCTTCTAAACACAGATACGCAGTATTTT.

This clone was seen only once. The CDR3: CASSPQRGYQETQYF. CDR3 nucleotides: TGTGCCAGCTCACCGCAACGGGGGTACCAAGAGACCCAGTACTTC. The gene calls are TRBV18 and TRBJ2-5; D perhaps matches TRBD2 (6 bases). The CDR3 is 15 amino acids. Looked up from germline, CDR1 is KGHSH and CDR2 is LQKENI. Trimming shortened V by 3 bases and J by 0 bases, and 11 bases separated the two germline ends. The variable domain in full, completed from reference TRBV18 and TRBJ2-5, reads NAGVMQNPRHLVRRRGQEARLRCSPMKGHSHVYWYRQLPEEGLKFMVYLQKENIIDESGMPKERFSAEFPKEGPSILRIQQVVRGDSAAYFCASSPQRGYQETQYFGPGTRLLVL.

The chain combines TRBV27 with TRBJ1-5; 9 nucleotides line up with TRBD1. Germline V gene sequence: CDR1 MNHEY, CDR2 SMNVEV (reference sequence). V was pared by 5 bases and J by 6 bases, with 2 bases of the junction left unmatched. This CDR3 has 13 residues. CDR3 in amino acids: CASSGQGIQPQHF. The CDR3 DNA sequence: TGTGCCAGCAGTGGACAGGGGATTCAGCCCCAGCATTTT.

This clone was detected ten times or more. This rearrangement joins TRBV7-3 to TRBJ2-3, with D maybe TRBD1 (5 bases). V lost 0 bases and J lost 6, with 7 bases in between. This CDR3 contains 13 residues. Germline lookup yields CDR1 SGHTA and CDR2 FQGTGA. The CDR3 DNA follows: TGTGCCAGCAGCTTAACGTCAGGGGATACGCAGTATTTT. As protein: CASSLTSGDTQYF.

The genes are TRBV9 and TRBJ2-1, with D tentatively TRBD2 (5 bases). The CDR3 runs 13 residues. CDR1 is SGDLS and CDR2 is YYNGEE in the germline V gene. V gave up 4 bases and J gave up 2 bases, with 7 bases separating them. The CDR3, as DNA: TGTGCCAGCAGCCTCGGGACCTACAATGAGCAGTTCTTC. It yields the protein CASSLGTYNEQFF.

This clone came up a few times. The rearrangement joins TRBV12-5 to TRBJ1-3, with 9 bases matching TRBD1. CDR1 is LGHNT and CDR2 is FRNRAP in the germline V gene. This CDR3 comprises 14 residues. The J segment lost 2 bases and the V segment lost 6 bases, leaving 2 bases of the junction unmatched. The CDR3 DNA is TGTGCTAGTGGCCGGACAGGGGCTGGAAACACCATATATTTT. Translation gives CASGRTGAGNTIYF.

This chain links TRBV21-1 with TRBJ2-5; TRBD1, as called in the table, went unchecked against the DNA. TRBV21-1 has pseudogene status. The CDR3 loop spans 18 amino acids. DNA of the CDR3: TGTGCCAGCAGCACAAAATTGAGGGGGACAGGGGGCGGGGAGACCCAGTACTTC. Its protein is CASSTKLRGTGGGETQYF.

The gene calls are TRBV7-9 and TRBJ2-1; maybe TRBD2 (7 bases). The length of the CDR3 is 15 residues. V was cut by 5 bases and J by 7 bases, with 18 bases left in between. Germline assignment: CDR1 SEHNR and CDR2 FQNEAQ (reference sequence). The CDR3 DNA reads TGTGCCAGCAGCCCCTGGGGGGGGGCTGGGAATGAGCAGTTCTTC. This translates into CASSPWGGAGNEQFF.

The V and J genes are TRBV5-1 and TRBJ2-1; weak D call: TRBD1 (6 bases). V shed 1 base and J shed 7 bases, with 12 bases lying between them. The CDR3 runs 14 residues. Germline loops: CDR1 SGHRS, CDR2 YFSETQ. CDR3 nucleotides: TGCGCCAGCAGCTTGTCACGCCAGGGGAATGAGCAGTTCTTC. Its protein is CASSLSRQGNEQFF.

The chain joins TRBV27 to TRBJ1-2, with 7 bases that match TRBD1. The CDR3 covers 17 residues. Trimming took 2 bases from V and 2 from J; bases not matched to a gene: 11. Germline V gene sequence: CDR1 MNHEY, CDR2 SMNVEV (reference sequence). CDR3 amino acids: CASSLTPQGWENYGYTF. CDR3 DNA: TGTGCCAGCAGTTTAACCCCACAGGGGTGGGAGAACTATGGCTACACCTTC.

The chain uses TRBV27 and TRBJ1-2; no reliable D call. CDR1 MNHEY and CDR2 SMNVEV come from the germline V gene (reference sequence). V lost 6 bases and J 1 base, leaving 21 bases between the germline ends. The CDR3 consists of 17 residues. CDR3: CASSKNFATPNNYGYTF. CDR3 sequence (DNA): TGTGCCAGCAGCAAAAACTTCGCGACACCGAATAACTATGGCTACACCTTC.

V and J are TRBV7-6 and TRBJ1-4, with 8 bases fitting TRBD1. The V gene's germline CDR1 is SGHVS and CDR2 FNYEAQ. The V segment lost 0 bases and the J segment 6 bases; nucleotides outside the gene matches: 6. The CDR3 length is 16 residues. CDR3 loop: CASSLALTGAHEKLFF. CDR3 sequence (DNA): TGTGCCAGCAGCTTAGCGTTGACAGGGGCGCATGAAAAACTGTTTTTT.

V gene TRBV7-3 combines with J gene TRBJ2-7, with D possibly TRBD1 on 6 matching bases. The V and J ends lost 5 bases and 2 bases respectively, with 13 bases between them. Germline CDR1 SGHTA, CDR2 FQGTGA. This CDR3 contains 14 residues. The CDR3 DNA is TGTGCCAGCAGCCTCGGGACACCCCCCTACGAGCAGTACTTC. Translation gives CASSLGTPPYEQYF.

This clone appeared once. The J gene is TRBJ1-2, the V gene TRBV25-1; TRBD1 matches 8 bases. Trimming took 2 bases from V and 5 from J; bases not matched to a gene: 7. CDR1 and CDR2 from the germline V gene are MGHDK and SYGVNS. This CDR3 spans 15 amino acids. The CDR3 bases are TGTGCCAGCAGTGAACGTGGGACAGGCGAATATGGCTACACCTTC. As protein: CASSERGTGEYGYTF.

The CDR3 sequence is CASSGTSGSYEQYF. The DNA for the CDR3 is TGTGCCAGCTCCGGGACTAGCGGTTCCTACGAGCAGTACTTC. V gene TRBV25-1 combines with J gene TRBJ2-7; 11 bases agree with TRBD2. V was clipped by 8 bases and J by 1 base; unmatched bases: 4. The germline CDR1 and CDR2 sequences are MGHDK and SYGVNS. This CDR3 is built from 14 residues.

This chain uses TRBV7-9 with TRBJ1-3; D uncertain. The CDR3 has 15 amino acids. Looked up from germline, CDR1 is SEHNR and CDR2 is FQNEAQ (reference sequence). Trimming removed 2 bases at V and 0 bases at J, with 8 bases between. CDR3 coding DNA: TGTGCCAGCAGCTTAAGCGGAGACTCTGGAAACACCATATATTTT. As protein: CASSLSGDSGNTIYF.

The rearrangement uses TRBV5-1 and TRBJ1-6, with D uncertain. Germline V gives CDR1 SGHRS, CDR2 YFSETQ. The CDR3 length is 14 residues. V gave up 0 bases and J gave up 6 bases, with 7 bases separating them. CDR3 nucleotide sequence: TGCGCCAGCAGCTTGGAACAGTTTAATTCACCCCTCCACTTT. Translated, it gives CASSLEQFNSPLHF. The complete variable domain, with remaining parts taken from reference TRBV5-1 and TRBJ1-6, reads KAGVTQTPRYLIKTRGQQVTLSCSPISGHRSVSWYQQTPGQGLQFLFEYFSETQRNKGNFPGRFSGRQFSNSRSEMNVSTLELGDSALYLCASSLEQFNSPLHFGNGTRLTVT.

V and J are TRBV6-5 and TRBJ2-1; maybe TRBD2 (7 bases). Trimming stripped 2 bases from V and 7 bases from J, with 15 bases between. Looked up from germline, CDR1 is MNHEY and CDR2 is SVGAGI. CDR3 length equals 15 residues. This CDR3 is CASSYVGGGLNEQFF. The CDR3 DNA is TGTGCCAGCAGTTACGTGGGGGGGGGCTTAAATGAGCAGTTCTTC.

The chain carries TRBV7-2 and TRBJ1-6; no clear D gene. CDR1 and CDR2 (germline): SGHTA, FQGNSA. Trimming removed 5 bases from V and 6 bases from J, with 11 bases in between. This CDR3 has 14 amino acids. CDR3 sequence reads: CASSPLRSNSPLHF. For the CDR3, the DNA is TGTGCCAGCAGCCCTCTGAGGTCTAATTCACCCCTCCACTTT. Supplemented by reference TRBV7-2 and TRBJ1-6, the full variable domain reads GAGVSQSPSNKVTEKGKDVELRCDPISGHTALYWYRQSLGQGLEFLIYFQGNSAPDKSGLPSDRFSAERTGGSVSTLTIQRTQQEDSAVYLCASSPLRSNSPLHFGNGTRLTVT.

This chain joins TRBV27 and TRBJ2-5; 10 bases are shared with TRBD2. From germline, CDR1 is MNHEY and CDR2 SMNVEV (reference sequence). The CDR3 is 15 residues long. V gave up 7 bases and J gave up 7 bases; unmatched junction bases: 12. DNA of the CDR3: TGTGCCAGCAAGCTGCTTAGCGGGGGGCTGGTGACCCAGTACTTC. As protein: CASKLLSGGLVTQYF.

The chain joins TRBV9 to TRBJ1-5, with TRBD1 as a possible D gene (6 bases). V dropped 0 bases and J dropped 2 bases, with 6 bases sitting between them. Germline CDR1 is SGDLS and CDR2 is YYNGEE. There are 14 residues in the CDR3. CDR3 sequence: CASSVDRGNQPQHF. CDR3 sequence (DNA): TGTGCCAGCAGCGTAGACAGGGGCAATCAGCCCCAGCATTTT.

The genes are TRBV27 and TRBJ1-2; TRBD1 might be the D (6 bases). The germline V gene encodes CDR1 MNHEY and CDR2 SMNVEV (reference sequence). This CDR3 has 14 residues. V lost 5 bases to trimming and J lost 8 bases, with 18 bases between them. CDR3 in amino acids: CASSARQEERGYTF. DNA for the CDR3: TGTGCCAGCAGTGCAAGACAGGAAGAGAGGGGCTACACCTTC.

The chain combines TRBV5-1 with TRBJ1-6; 7 bases line up with TRBD1. J was trimmed by 5 bases and V by 6 bases; bases with no gene match: 5. CDR1 and CDR2 (germline): SGHRS, YFSETQ. The CDR3 is 14 residues long. CDR3 region: CASNYRGDNSPLHF. In DNA form, the CDR3 reads TGCGCCAGCAATTACAGGGGTGATAATTCACCCCTCCACTTT.

V and J are TRBV6-1 and TRBJ2-7; TRBD2 matches 7 bases. Losses at the gene ends were 2 bases for V and 4 bases for J; bases not matched to a gene: 11. Looked up from germline, CDR1 is MNHNS and CDR2 is SASEGT. This CDR3 has 16 residues. The CDR3 here is CASSESGTESWYEQYF. As DNA, the CDR3 is TGTGCCAGCAGTGAAAGCGGGACGGAGAGTTGGTACGAGCAGTACTTC.

This chain joins TRBV6-5 and TRBJ1-2; D possibly corresponds to TRBD1 (6 bases). The CDR3 contains 13 residues. V lost 0 bases to trimming and J lost 8 bases, with 10 bases between them. CDR1 MNHEY and CDR2 SVGAGI come from the germline V gene. The DNA for the CDR3 is TGTGCCAGCAGTTACTCGGCAGGGGACGGCTACACCTTC. Amino acids: CASSYSAGDGYTF.

The rearrangement uses TRBV30 and TRBJ2-7, with 13 bases that match TRBD2. The CDR3 runs to 17 residues. The trim removed 0 bases at V and 5 bases at J, leaving 10 bases unmatched. The germline CDR1 and CDR2 sequences are GTSNPN and SVGIG (reference sequence). CDR3 amino acids: CAWSVARTSGRADEQYF. In DNA form, the CDR3 reads TGTGCCTGGAGTGTAGCACGGACTAGCGGGAGAGCTGACGAGCAGTACTTC.